The clone carrying this T cell receptor beta chain was counted a single time. What it binds is not known. Germline and junction disagree at one end, which may indicate a read error. The CDR3 spans 15 residues. This sample is drawn from a study of blood T cells in healthy people across ages. General study findings and limits: It was the long-lived donors that had more naive CD4+ cells and higher diversity than aged donors.

A sample-barcoded 5' primer and a J-beta primer mix were used in a second PCR of roughly 6 to 12 cycles. A 12-random-nucleotide template-switch adaptor tagged each cDNA molecule. Sequencing of every sample gave 2.5 million or more CDR3-containing paired-end reads. TCRdb ran MiXCR on the 5' RACE reads and lists one entry per CDR3 protein. Of around 1,700,000 distinct CDR3 sequences in the sample, 28% were seen once. This receptor was taken from a woman aged 25-40 years in good health. The rearrangement links TRBV12-3 or TRBV12-4 to TRBJ1-6; D is unclear. The sample was blood. Written as DNA, the CDR3 is TGTGCCAGCAAACTCGGCGGTTCCTATAATTCACCCTTCCACTTT. The encoded protein is CASKLGGSYNSPFHF.